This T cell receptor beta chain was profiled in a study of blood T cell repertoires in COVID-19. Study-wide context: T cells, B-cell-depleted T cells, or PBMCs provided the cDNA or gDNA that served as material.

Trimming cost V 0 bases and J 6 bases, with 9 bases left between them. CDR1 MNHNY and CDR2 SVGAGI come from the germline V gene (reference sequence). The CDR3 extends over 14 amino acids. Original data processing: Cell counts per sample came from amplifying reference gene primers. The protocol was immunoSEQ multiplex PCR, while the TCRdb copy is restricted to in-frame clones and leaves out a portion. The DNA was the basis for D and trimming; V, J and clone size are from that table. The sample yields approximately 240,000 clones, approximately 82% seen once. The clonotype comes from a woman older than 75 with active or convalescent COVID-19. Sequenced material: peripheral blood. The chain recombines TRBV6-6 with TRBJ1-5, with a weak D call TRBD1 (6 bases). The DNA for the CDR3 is TGTGCCAGCAGTTACTCCACAGGGAGTCAGCCCCAGCATTTT. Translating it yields CASSYSTGSQPQHF.